The present TCR beta chain was sequenced within a study of spatial heterogeneity in lung cancer. The time point is: sample taken at primary tumor resection. The authors sequenced whole RNA from tumor, nontumor lung or frozen PBMC without sorting. This clonotype was detected ten times or more. One entry per CDR3 protein results from TCRdb running MiXCR on the 5' RACE reads. Among 40,000 or so distinct CDR3 sequences listed, around 5.5% were seen once. The CDR3 length is 12 residues. Trimming removed 7 bases from V and 8 bases from J, with 14 bases in between. CDR1 MNHEY and CDR2 SVGAGI come from the germline V gene.

This chain connects TRBV6-5 to TRBJ1-1; the D is unclear. This clonotype was obtained from a female donor with early-stage non-small cell lung cancer. Source: PBMCs, taken at surgery. The DNA of the CDR3 is TGTGCCAGCAAACAGCCAGGAACCGAAGCTTTCTTT. This codes for CASKQPGTEAFF.